These 16 T cell receptor beta chains were sequenced from one sample in a study of cytomegalovirus exposure and HLA in healthy donors. The repertoire was sequenced with immunoSEQ multiplex PCR; TCRdb's copy has only in-frame clones and lacks some. In the table there are some 340,000 clones, roughly 87% of which are singletons. Sequenced input: PBMCs. The receptors derive from a woman between 25 and 40 years old in good health and CMV-seropositive.

This chain links TRBV28 with TRBJ2-7; no definite D call. V was trimmed by 3 bases and J by 4 bases, leaving 13 bases between them. Germline-derived CDR1 and CDR2 are MDHEN and SYDVKM. The CDR3 has 14 residues. CDR3 coding DNA: TGTGCCAGCAGTTTTGGGAAGGGCCCGTACGAGCAGTACTTC. Protein sequence: CASSFGKGPYEQYF.

Note on this clone: This sample includes further DNA sequences coding for the same CDR3. The chain has TRBV27 and TRBJ2-7; possible D gene TRBD2, 5 bases. The CDR3 consists of 12 residues. Germline CDR1 is MNHEY and CDR2 is SMNVEV (reference sequence). Trimming removed 5 bases from V and 6 bases from J, with 11 bases in between. CDR3 in amino acids: CASSLTGGEQYF. The CDR3 DNA follows: TGTGCCAGCAGTCTGACTGGAGGCGAGCAGTACTTC.

The rearrangement links TRBV6-1 to TRBJ2-1; D gene uncertain. The germline gives CDR1 MNHNS, CDR2 SASEGT. V dropped 2 bases and J dropped 5 bases, with 7 bases sitting between them. This CDR3 is 13 amino acids long. CDR3 bases: TGTGCCAGCAGTGAAAGGGCGGACAATGAGCAGTTCTTC. Amino acids: CASSERADNEQFF.

In its sample, this clone was seen once. The chain is built from TRBV6-6 and TRBJ1-5; no clear D gene. The V gene's germline CDR1 is MNHNY and CDR2 SVGAGI (reference sequence). V shed 2 bases and J shed 6 bases, with 8 bases lying between them. This CDR3 is 13 amino acids long. The CDR3, as DNA: TGTGCCAGCAGTTACCCTGGGAGTCAGCCCCAGCATTTT. Residues: CASSYPGSQPQHF.

The rearrangement links TRBV6-1 to TRBJ1-2; 7 bases are a match to TRBD1. The V and J ends lost 8 bases and 7 bases, in that order; junction bases with no gene match: 7. Germline V CDR1 and CDR2: MNHNS, SASEGT. This CDR3 has 12 amino acids. CDR3 residues: CASRPRGTGYTF. Here the CDR3 DNA reads TGTGCCAGCCGGCCCAGGGGGACTGGCTACACCTTC.

V usage is TRBV7-2 and J usage is TRBJ2-2, with TRBD1 matching over 7 bases. CDR3 length equals 16 residues. Per germline, CDR1 SGHTA and CDR2 FQGNSA. Unmatched junction bases numbered 3, after V lost 2 bases and J lost 0 bases. Written as DNA, the CDR3 is TGTGCCAGCAGCTTATGGACAGGCGCGAACACCGGGGAGCTGTTTTTT. Protein: CASSLWTGANTGELFF.

Worth noting for this clone: At the DNA level, this CDR3 is encoded by other sequences in the same sample as well. V and J are TRBV29-1 and TRBJ2-3; D is unresolved. The V end was cut by 6 bases, the J end by 6 bases, with 13 bases between. The CDR3 totals 12 residues. The V gene's germline CDR1 is SQVTM and CDR2 ANQGSEA. CDR3 in amino acids: CSVAVATDTQYF. CDR3 sequence (DNA): TGCAGCGTGGCCGTAGCAACCGATACGCAGTATTTT.

This chain joins TRBV5-1 and TRBJ2-7; perhaps TRBD2 as D (6 bases). The CDR3 runs to 15 residues. Per germline, CDR1 SGHRS and CDR2 YFSETQ. Trimming took 4 bases from V and 5 from J, leaving 19 bases between them. Here the CDR3 reads CASSQRVGGRDEQYF. The CDR3 nucleotides read TGCGCCAGCAGCCAGCGAGTCGGAGGGCGGGACGAGCAGTACTTC.

The V and J genes are TRBV30 and TRBJ1-2, with a possible D match to TRBD1 (5 bases). The germline V gene encodes CDR1 GTSNPN and CDR2 SVGIG (reference sequence). This CDR3 contains 11 residues. CDR3 amino acids: CAFKAGYGYTF. CDR3 DNA: TGTGCTTTCAAGGCAGGGTATGGCTACACCTTC.

The chain recombines TRBV5-1 with TRBJ1-1; 10 nucleotides align to TRBD1. Losses at the gene ends were 4 bases for V and 0 bases for J; bases not matched to a gene: 3. This CDR3 has 15 amino acids. In germline, CDR1 is SGHRS, CDR2 YFSETQ. DNA of the CDR3: TGCGCCAGCAGCACGGACAGGGGGATGAACACTGAAGCTTTCTTT. It translates to CASSTDRGMNTEAFF.

The rearrangement links TRBV28 to TRBJ1-1; D remains unclear. The CDR3 has 12 amino acids. Germline-derived CDR1 and CDR2 are MDHEN and SYDVKM. Deletions cut 3 bases from V and 5 bases from J, with 7 bases between. Here the CDR3 DNA reads TGTGCCAGCAGTTTCGGGTTGACTGAAGCTTTCTTT. Its translation is CASSFGLTEAFF.

The gene calls are TRBV27 and TRBJ2-7, with 8 bases that match TRBD1. In germline, CDR1 is MNHEY, CDR2 SMNVEV (reference sequence). This CDR3 has 14 residues. V dropped 9 bases and J dropped 7; count of bases not matched to a gene: 14. The CDR3 region has the DNA TGTGCCAGTATGGACGCAGGGGGCAATCGGGAGCAGTACTTC. Protein sequence: CASMDAGGNREQYF.

The rearrangement joins TRBV5-6 to TRBJ1-1; D might be TRBD1 (6 bases). CDR3 size: 16 residues. The germline V gene has CDR1 SGHDT and CDR2 YYEEEE. Between the trimmed V and J ends, which lost 4 bases and 1 base, there was a span of 17 bases. The CDR3 nucleotides read TGTGCCAGCAGCCCCGGGACACCACTAACGAACACTGAAGCTTTCTTT. Its translation: CASSPGTPLTNTEAFF.

This rearrangement joins TRBV28 to TRBJ2-6; D not certain. V gave up 7 bases and J gave up 0 bases, with 13 bases separating them. CDR1 is MDHEN, CDR2 SYDVKM, per germline. The CDR3 totals 16 residues. The CDR3 region is CASTVTRSSGANVLTF. In DNA, the CDR3 is TGTGCCAGCACCGTGACACGTAGCTCTGGGGCCAACGTCCTGACTTTC.

V is TRBV5-8 and J is TRBJ1-6, with a weak D call TRBD1 (5 bases). The CDR3 consists of 14 residues. Germline assignment: CDR1 SGHTS and CDR2 YDEGEE. V gave up 4 bases and J gave up 5 bases, with 10 bases separating them. The CDR3 bases are TGTGCCAGCAGCCGGGGGGAACATAATTCACCCCTCCACTTT. This sequence encodes CASSRGEHNSPLHF.

The chain carries TRBV28 and TRBJ1-2; the D is unclear. V was pared by 7 bases and J by 5 bases, with 11 bases between. Germline-derived CDR1 and CDR2 are MDHEN and SYDVKM. CDR3 length equals 12 residues. The CDR3 region is CASKDRIYGYTF. The CDR3 DNA reads TGTGCCAGCAAAGACCGGATTTATGGCTACACCTTC.